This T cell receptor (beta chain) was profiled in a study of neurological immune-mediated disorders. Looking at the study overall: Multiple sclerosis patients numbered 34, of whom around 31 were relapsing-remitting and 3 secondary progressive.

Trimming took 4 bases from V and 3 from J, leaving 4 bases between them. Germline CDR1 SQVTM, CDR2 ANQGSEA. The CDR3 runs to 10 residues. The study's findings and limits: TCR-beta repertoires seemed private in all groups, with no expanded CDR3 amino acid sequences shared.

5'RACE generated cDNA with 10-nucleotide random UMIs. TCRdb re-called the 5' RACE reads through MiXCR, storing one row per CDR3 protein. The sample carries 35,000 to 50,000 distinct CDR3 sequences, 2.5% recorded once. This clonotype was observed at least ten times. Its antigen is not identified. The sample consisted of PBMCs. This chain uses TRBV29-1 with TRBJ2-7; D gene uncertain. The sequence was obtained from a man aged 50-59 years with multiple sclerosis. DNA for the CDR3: TGCAGCGTTGGGGACTACGAGCAGTACTTC. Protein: CSVGDYEQYF.